Sequencing of this T cell receptor beta chain was carried out in a study of kidney transplant recipient with SARS-CoV-2 infection. Many counts were recorded for this clonotype. Germline V gives CDR1 KGHSH, CDR2 LQKENI. The CDR3 is 14 amino acids. V dropped 3 bases and J dropped 6 bases, with 11 bases sitting between them. Using its own MiXCR run on the reads, TCRdb lists one record per CDR3 protein. The sample lists 200,000 to 300,000 distinct CDR3 sequences, less than 35% occurring once. The chain employs TRBV18 and TRBJ1-4; D might be TRBD1 (5 bases). This clonotype was sampled from a young adult male patient who had COVID-19 and was a kidney transplant recipient. Some of the T cells might come from the graft donor. Sequenced here: a blood sample, sampled at baseline and around day 110 from a kidney transplant recipient. The CDR3 loop is CASSPIRDDEKLFF. CDR3 in DNA: TGTGCCAGCTCACCCATAAGGGACGATGAAAAACTGTTTTTT.